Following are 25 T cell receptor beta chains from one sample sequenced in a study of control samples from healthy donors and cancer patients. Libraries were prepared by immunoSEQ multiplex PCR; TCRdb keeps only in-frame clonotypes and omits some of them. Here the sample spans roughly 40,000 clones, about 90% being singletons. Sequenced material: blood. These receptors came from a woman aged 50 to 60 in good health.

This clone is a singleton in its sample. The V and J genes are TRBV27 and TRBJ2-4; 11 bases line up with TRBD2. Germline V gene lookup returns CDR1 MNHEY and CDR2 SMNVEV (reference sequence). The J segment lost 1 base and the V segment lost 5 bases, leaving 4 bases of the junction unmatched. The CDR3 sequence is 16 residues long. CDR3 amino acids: CASSILAGAAKNIQYF. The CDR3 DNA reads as TGTGCCAGCAGTATACTAGCGGGGGCCGCCAAAAACATTCAGTACTTC.

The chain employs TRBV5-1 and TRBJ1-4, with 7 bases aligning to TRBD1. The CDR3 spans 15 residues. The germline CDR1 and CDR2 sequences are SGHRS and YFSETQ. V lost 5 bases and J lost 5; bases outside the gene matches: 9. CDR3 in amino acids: CASRRGQTDNEKLFF. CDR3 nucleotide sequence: TGCGCCAGCAGACGGGGACAGACAGACAATGAAAAACTGTTTTTT.

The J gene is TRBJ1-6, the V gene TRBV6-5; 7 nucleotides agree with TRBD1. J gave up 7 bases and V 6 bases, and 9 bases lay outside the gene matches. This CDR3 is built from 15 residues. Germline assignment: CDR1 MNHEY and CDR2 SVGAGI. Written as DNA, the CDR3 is TGTGCCAGCAGGAAAACGGGACAGAGGAATTCACCCCTCCACTTT. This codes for CASRKTGQRNSPLHF.

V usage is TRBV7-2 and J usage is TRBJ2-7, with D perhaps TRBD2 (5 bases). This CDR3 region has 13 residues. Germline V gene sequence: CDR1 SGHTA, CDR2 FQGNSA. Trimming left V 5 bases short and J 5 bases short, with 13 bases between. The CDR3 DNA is TGTGCCAGCAGCGTCGTCCGGGGTAACGAGCAGTACTTC. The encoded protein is CASSVVRGNEQYF. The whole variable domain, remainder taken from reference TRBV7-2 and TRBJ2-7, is GAGVSQSPSNKVTEKGKDVELRCDPISGHTALYWYRQSLGQGLEFLIYFQGNSAPDKSGLPSDRFSAERTGGSVSTLTIQRTQQEDSAVYLCASSVVRGNEQYFGPGTRLTVT.

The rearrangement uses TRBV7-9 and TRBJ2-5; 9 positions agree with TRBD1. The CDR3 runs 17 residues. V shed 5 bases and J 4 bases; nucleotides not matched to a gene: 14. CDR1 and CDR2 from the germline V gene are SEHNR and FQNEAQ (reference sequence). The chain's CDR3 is CASSPLGGQGFRETQYF. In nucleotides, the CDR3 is TGTGCCAGCAGCCCACTTGGCGGACAGGGGTTTCGAGAGACCCAGTACTTC.

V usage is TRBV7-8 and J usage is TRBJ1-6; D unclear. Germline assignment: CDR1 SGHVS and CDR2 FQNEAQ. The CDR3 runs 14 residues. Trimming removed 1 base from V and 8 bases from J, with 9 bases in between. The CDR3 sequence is CASSLEVRYSPLHF. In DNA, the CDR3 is TGTGCCAGCAGCTTAGAAGTCAGGTATTCACCCCTCCACTTT.

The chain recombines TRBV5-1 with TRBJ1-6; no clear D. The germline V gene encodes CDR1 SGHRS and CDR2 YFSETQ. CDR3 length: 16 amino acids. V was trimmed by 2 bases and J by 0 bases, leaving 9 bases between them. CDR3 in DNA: TGCGCCAGCAGCTTTGGTGGGAGCTCCTATAATTCACCCCTCCACTTT. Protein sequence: CASSFGGSSYNSPLHF. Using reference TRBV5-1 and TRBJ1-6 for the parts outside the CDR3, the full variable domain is KAGVTQTPRYLIKTRGQQVTLSCSPISGHRSVSWYQQTPGQGLQFLFEYFSETQRNKGNFPGRFSGRQFSNSRSEMNVSTLELGDSALYLCASSFGGSSYNSPLHFGNGTRLTVT.

This CDR3 is CASSLGGGQETQYF. The CDR3 region has the DNA TGTGCCAGCAGCTTAGGAGGGGGACAAGAGACCCAGTACTTC. The chain uses TRBV7-3 and TRBJ2-5; D possibly uses TRBD1 or TRBD2 (6 bases each). Germline V gene sequence: CDR1 SGHTA, CDR2 FQGTGA. The CDR3 length is 14 residues. Trimming removed 2 bases at V and 2 bases at J, with 9 bases between. Variable domain in full (rest from reference TRBV7-3 and TRBJ2-5): GAGVSQTPSNKVTEKGKYVELRCDPISGHTALYWYRQSLGQGPEFLIYFQGTGAADDSGLPNDRFFAVRPEGSVSTLKIQRTERGDSAVYLCASSLGGGQETQYFGPGTRLLVL.

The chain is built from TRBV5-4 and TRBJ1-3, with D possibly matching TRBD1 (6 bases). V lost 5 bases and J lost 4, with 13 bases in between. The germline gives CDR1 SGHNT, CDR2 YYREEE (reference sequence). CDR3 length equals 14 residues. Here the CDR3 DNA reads TGTGCCAGCAGAGTCGGGGGGGCCGGAAACACCATATATTTT. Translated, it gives CASRVGGAGNTIYF.

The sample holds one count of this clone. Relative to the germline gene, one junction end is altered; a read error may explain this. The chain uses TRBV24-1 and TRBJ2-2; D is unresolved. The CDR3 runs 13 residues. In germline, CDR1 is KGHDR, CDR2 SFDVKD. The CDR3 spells CATSDLNPGELFF. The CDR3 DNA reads TGTGCCACCAGTGATTTGAACCCCGGGGAGCTGTTTTTT.

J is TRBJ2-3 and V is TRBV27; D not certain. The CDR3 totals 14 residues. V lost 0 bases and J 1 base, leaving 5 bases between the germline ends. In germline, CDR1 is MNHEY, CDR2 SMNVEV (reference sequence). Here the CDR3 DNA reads TGTGCCAGCAGTTTATCCCGGCGCACAGATACGCAGTATTTT. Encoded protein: CASSLSRRTDTQYF.

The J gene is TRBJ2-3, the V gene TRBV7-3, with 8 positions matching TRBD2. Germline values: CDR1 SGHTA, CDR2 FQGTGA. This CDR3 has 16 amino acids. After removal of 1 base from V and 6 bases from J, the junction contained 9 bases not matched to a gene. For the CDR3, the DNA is TGTGCCAGCAGCTTAAGAGCGGGGGCCGTATCTGATACGCAGTATTTT. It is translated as CASSLRAGAVSDTQYF.

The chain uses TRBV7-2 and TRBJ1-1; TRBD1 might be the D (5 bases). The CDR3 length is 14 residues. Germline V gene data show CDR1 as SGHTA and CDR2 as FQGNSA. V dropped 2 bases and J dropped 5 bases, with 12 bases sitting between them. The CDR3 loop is CASSLLQGRTEAFF. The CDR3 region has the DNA TGTGCCAGCAGCTTACTTCAGGGTCGAACTGAAGCTTTCTTT.

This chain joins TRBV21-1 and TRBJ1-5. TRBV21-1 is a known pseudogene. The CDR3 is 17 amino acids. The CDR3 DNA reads TGTGCCAGCAGCGCCCCGGGCCGCAAAGAACGCAATCAGCCCCAGCATTTT. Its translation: CASSAPGRKERNQPQHF.

In nucleotides, the CDR3 is TGTGCCAGCAGTCCACCAGACATTTACTACACCTTC. Its protein is CASSPPDIYYTF. The chain combines TRBV28 with TRBJ1-2; no clear D. The germline V gene has CDR1 MDHEN and CDR2 SYDVKM. The CDR3 spans 12 residues. V lost 5 bases to trimming and J lost 10 bases, with 14 bases between them.

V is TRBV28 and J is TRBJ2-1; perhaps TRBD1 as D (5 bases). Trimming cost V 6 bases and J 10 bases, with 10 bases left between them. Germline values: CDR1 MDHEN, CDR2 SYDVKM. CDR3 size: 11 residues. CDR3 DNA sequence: TGTGCCAGCAGACGTAAGGGGGAGCAGTTCTTC. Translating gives CASRRKGEQFF.

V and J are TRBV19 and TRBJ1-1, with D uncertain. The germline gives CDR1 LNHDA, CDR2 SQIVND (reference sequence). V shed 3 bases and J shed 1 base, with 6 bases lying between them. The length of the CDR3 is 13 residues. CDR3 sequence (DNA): TGTGCCAGTAGTATCGCCCCGAACACTGAAGCTTTCTTT. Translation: CASSIAPNTEAFF.

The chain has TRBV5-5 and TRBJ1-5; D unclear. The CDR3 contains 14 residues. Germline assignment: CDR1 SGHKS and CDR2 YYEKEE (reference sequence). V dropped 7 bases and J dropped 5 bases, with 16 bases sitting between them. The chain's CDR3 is CASGMTKTDQPQHF. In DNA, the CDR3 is TGTGCCAGCGGCATGACCAAAACGGATCAGCCCCAGCATTTT.

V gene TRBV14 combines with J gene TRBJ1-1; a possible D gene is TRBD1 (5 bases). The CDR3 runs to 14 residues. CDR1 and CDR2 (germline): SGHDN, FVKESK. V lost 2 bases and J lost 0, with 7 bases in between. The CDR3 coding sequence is TGTGCCAGCAGCCAACAGGGTATGAACACTGAAGCTTTCTTT. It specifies CASSQQGMNTEAFF.

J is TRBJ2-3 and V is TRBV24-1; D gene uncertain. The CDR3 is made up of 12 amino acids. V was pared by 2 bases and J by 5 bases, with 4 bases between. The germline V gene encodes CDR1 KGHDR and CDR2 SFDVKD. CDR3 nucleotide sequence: TGTGCCACCAGTGATTGGGGAGATACGCAGTATTTT. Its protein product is CATSDWGDTQYF.

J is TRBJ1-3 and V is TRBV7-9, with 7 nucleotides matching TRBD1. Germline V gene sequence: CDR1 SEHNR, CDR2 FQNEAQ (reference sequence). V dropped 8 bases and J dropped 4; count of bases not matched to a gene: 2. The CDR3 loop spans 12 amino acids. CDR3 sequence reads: CASGTEGNTIYF. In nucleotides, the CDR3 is TGTGCCAGCGGGACAGAGGGAAACACCATATATTTT.

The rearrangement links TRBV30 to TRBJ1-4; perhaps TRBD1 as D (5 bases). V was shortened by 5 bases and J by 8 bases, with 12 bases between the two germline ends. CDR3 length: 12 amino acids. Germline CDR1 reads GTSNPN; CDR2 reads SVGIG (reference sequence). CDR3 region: CAWGREGEKLFF. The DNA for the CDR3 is TGTGCCTGGGGACGCGAGGGGGAAAAACTGTTTTTT.

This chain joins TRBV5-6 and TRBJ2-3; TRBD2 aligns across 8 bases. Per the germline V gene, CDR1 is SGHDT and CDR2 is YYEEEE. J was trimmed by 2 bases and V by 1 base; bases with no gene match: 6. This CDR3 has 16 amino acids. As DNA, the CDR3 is TGTGCCAGCAGCTTGTTCCCGGGGGGGGACACAGATACGCAGTATTTT. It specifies CASSLFPGGDTDTQYF.

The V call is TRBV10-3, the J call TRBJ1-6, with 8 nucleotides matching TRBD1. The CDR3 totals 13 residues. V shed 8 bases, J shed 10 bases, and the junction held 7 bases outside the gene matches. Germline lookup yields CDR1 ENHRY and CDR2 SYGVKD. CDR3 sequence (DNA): TGTGCCATCCAAGGACAGGGCGGATCACCCCTCCACTTT. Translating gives CAIQGQGGSPLHF.

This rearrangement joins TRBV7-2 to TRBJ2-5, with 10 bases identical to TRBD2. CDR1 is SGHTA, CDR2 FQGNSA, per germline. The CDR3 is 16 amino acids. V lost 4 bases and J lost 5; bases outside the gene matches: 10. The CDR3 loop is CASSSRAGGARETQYF. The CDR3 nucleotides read TGTGCCAGCAGCTCCAGAGCGGGGGGGGCCCGGGAGACCCAGTACTTC.